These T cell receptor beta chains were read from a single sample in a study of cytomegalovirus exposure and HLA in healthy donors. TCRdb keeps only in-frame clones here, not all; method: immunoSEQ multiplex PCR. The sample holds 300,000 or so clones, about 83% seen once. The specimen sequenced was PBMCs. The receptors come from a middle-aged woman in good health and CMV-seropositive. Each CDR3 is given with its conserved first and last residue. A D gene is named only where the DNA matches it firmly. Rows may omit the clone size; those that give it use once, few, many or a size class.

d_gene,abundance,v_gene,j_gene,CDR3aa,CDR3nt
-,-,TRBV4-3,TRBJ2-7,CASSQDEGSISYEQYF,TGCGCCAGCAGCCAAGACGAGGGAAGTATCTCCTACGAGCAGTACTTC
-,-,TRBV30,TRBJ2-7,CAWSRTLTYEQYF,TGTGCCTGGAGTCGGACATTGACCTACGAGCAGTACTTC
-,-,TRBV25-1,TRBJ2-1,CASKTTGDNEQFF,TGTGCCAGCAAGACAACGGGGGACAATGAGCAGTTCTTC
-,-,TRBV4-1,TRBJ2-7,CASSQEGITYSYEQYF,TGCGCCAGCAGCCAAGAGGGCATAACCTACTCCTACGAGCAGTACTTC
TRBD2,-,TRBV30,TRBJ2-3,CAWSVLAGPYPLDTQYF,TGTGCCTGGAGTGTACTAGCGGGACCATACCCACTCGATACGCAGTATTTT
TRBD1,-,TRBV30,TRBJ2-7,CAWIAGQGLREQYF,TGTGCCTGGATAGCCGGACAGGGGTTGAGGGAGCAGTACTTC
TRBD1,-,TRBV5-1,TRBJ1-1,CASRTGDANTEAFF,TGCGCCAGCAGGACAGGGGACGCGAACACTGAAGCTTTCTTT
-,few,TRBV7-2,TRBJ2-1,CASSQRGTNNEQFF,TGTGCCAGCAGCCAGAGGGGGACGAACAATGAGCAGTTCTTC
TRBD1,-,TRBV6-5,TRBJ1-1,CASSWTGRTEAFF,TGTGCCAGCAGTTGGACAGGGCGGACTGAAGCTTTCTTT
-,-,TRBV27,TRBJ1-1,CASSYETENTEAFF,TGTGCCAGCAGTTATGAGACAGAGAACACTGAAGCTTTCTTT
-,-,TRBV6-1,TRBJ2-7,CASSEASGVRSYEQYF,TGTGCCAGCAGTGAAGCGTCAGGGGTCCGCTCCTACGAGCAGTACTTC
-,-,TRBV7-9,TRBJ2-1,CASSLSTGYNEQFF,TGTGCCAGCAGCCTTTCGACAGGATACAATGAGCAGTTCTTC
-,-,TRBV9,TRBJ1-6,CASSVDPGKSVPLHF,TGTGCCAGCAGCGTAGATCCGGGTAAAAGTGTACCCCTCCACTTT
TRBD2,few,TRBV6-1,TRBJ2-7,CASSPGTSGMYEQYF,TGTGCCAGCAGTCCCGGGACTAGCGGGATGTACGAGCAGTACTTC
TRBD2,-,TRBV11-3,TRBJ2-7,CASSFAAGDHYEQYF,TGTGCCAGCAGCTTTGCTGCGGGAGATCACTACGAGCAGTACTTC
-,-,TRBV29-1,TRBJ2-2,CSVSTTLKLFF,TGCAGCGTTTCGACTACTTTGAAGCTGTTTTTT
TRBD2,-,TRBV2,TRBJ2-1,CASRNPSGTYNEQFF,TGTGCCAGCAGAAATCCGAGCGGGACCTACAATGAGCAGTTCTTC
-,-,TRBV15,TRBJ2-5,CATSRDPGENQYF,TGTGCCACCAGCAGAGATCCCGGTGAGAATCAGTACTTC
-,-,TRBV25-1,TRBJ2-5,CASSEFDGMQETQYF,TGTGCCAGCAGTGAATTTGACGGGATGCAAGAGACCCAGTACTTC
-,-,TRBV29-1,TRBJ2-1,CSVDKISGNNEQFF,TGCAGCGTTGATAAGATTAGCGGAAACAATGAGCAGTTCTTC
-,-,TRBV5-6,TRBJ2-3,CASSYGTMGWTDTQYF,TGTGCCAGCAGCTACGGGACAATGGGATGGACAGATACGCAGTATTTT
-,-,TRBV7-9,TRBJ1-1,CASSQGQSNTEAFF,TGTGCCAGCAGCCAAGGACAGTCGAACACTGAAGCTTTCTTT
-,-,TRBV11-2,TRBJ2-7,CASLGTTSYEQYF,TGTGCCAGCTTAGGGACAACCTCCTACGAGCAGTACTTC
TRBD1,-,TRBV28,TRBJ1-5,CASSVTGGSNQPQHF,TGTGCCAGCAGTGTGACAGGGGGGAGCAATCAGCCCCAGCATTTT
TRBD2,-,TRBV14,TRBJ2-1,CASSLGRLAGYNEQFF,TGTGCCAGCAGCCTGGGGCGGCTAGCGGGTTACAATGAGCAGTTCTTC
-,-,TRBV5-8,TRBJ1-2,CASSWAGAGYTF,TGTGCCAGCAGCTGGGCAGGGGCGGGCTACACCTTC
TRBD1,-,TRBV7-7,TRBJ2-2,CASSVDRSNTGELFF,TGTGCTAGCAGCGTGGACAGGTCGAACACCGGGGAGCTGTTTTTT
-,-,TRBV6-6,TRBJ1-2,CASSQGPGYTF,TGTGCCAGCAGTCAGGGGCCTGGCTACACCTTC
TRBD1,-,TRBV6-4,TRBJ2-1,CASSETGYGYNEQFF,TGTGCCAGCAGTGAGACAGGGTACGGGTACAATGAGCAGTTCTTC
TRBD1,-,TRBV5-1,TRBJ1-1,CASSPGGRGWGNTEAFF,TGCGCCAGCAGCCCAGGGGGAAGGGGATGGGGGAACACTGAAGCTTTCTTT
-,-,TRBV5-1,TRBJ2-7,CASSLIPAGDGYEQYF,TGCGCCAGCAGCTTGATTCCAGCAGGGGATGGCTACGAGCAGTACTTC
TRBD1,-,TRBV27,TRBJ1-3,CASRGTTGGVFNTIYF,TGTGCCAGCAGGGGAACTACAGGGGGCGTTTTTAACACCATATATTTT
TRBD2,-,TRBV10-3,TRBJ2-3,CAIRGTSNTDTQYF,TGTGCCATCAGGGGGACTAGCAACACAGATACGCAGTATTTT
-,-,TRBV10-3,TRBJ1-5,CASAVPNQPQHF,TGTGCCAGTGCGGTCCCCAATCAGCCCCAGCATTTT
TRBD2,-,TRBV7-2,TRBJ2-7,CASSSNVAGAGYEQYF,TGTGCCAGCAGCTCCAATGTTGCGGGAGCCGGTTACGAGCAGTACTTC
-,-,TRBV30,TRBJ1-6,CAWMIIGGNSPLHF,TGTGCCTGGATGATAATAGGGGGAAATTCACCCCTCCACTTT
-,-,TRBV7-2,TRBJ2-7,CASSPDSQVYYEQYF,TGTGCCAGCAGCCCCGACAGCCAAGTCTACTACGAGCAGTACTTC
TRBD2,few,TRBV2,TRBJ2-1,CASTWTSGTYNEQFF,TGTGCCAGCACCTGGACTAGCGGCACCTACAATGAGCAGTTCTTC
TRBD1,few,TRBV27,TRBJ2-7,CASRPQGLSYEQYF,TGTGCCAGCAGACCACAGGGGCTCTCCTACGAGCAGTACTTC
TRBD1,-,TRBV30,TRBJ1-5,CAWSPRTGANSNQPQHF,TGTGCCTGGAGTCCTAGGACAGGAGCTAATAGCAATCAGCCCCAGCATTTT
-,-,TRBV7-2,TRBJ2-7,CASSYPGHSSEQYF,TGTGCCAGCAGTTACCCGGGACATTCTAGCGAGCAGTACTTC
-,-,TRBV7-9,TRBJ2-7,CASSPDSSYTYEQYF,TGTGCCAGCAGCCCGGACAGCTCCTATACCTACGAGCAGTACTTC
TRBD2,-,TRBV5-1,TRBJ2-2,CASSLGGLAAISNTGELFF,TGCGCCAGCAGCTTGGGAGGACTAGCGGCGATATCGAACACCGGGGAGCTGTTTTTT
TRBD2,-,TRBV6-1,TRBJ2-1,CASSSRTSGHNEQFF,TGTGCCAGCAGTTCCCGGACTAGCGGGCACAATGAGCAGTTCTTC
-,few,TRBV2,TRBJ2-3,CASSETRVPDTQYF,TGTGCCAGCAGTGAGACCAGGGTCCCAGATACGCAGTATTTT
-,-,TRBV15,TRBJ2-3,CATSREALTGVGTDTQYF,TGTGCCACCAGCAGAGAGGCCCTTACCGGGGTGGGCACAGATACGCAGTATTTT
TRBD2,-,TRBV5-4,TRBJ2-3,CASSFLAGGPTDTQYF,TGTGCCAGCAGCTTCTTAGCGGGAGGCCCCACAGATACGCAGTATTTT
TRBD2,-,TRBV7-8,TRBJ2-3,CASSLGRAGVSDTQYF,TGTGCCAGCAGCTTAGGGAGAGCGGGAGTCTCAGATACGCAGTATTTT
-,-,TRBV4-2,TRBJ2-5,CASSQEGGGGIGSQETQYF,TGTGCCAGCAGCCAAGAGGGGGGGGGCGGGATTGGCTCCCAAGAGACCCAGTACTTC
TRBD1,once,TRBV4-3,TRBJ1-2,CASSRTGNTNYGYTF,TGCGCCAGCAGCCGGACAGGGAACACTAACTATGGCTACACCTTC
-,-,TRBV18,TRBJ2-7,CASSHTDTSYEQYF,TGTGCCAGCTCACACACTGACACCTCCTACGAGCAGTACTTC
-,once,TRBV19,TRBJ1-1,CASRMDMNTEAFF,TGTGCCAGTAGGATGGACATGAACACTGAAGCTTTCTTT